The source of this T cell receptor (beta chain) is a study of control samples from healthy donors and cancer patients. TCRdb's table, derived via immunoSEQ multiplex PCR, lists solely in-frame clones and lacks some. The profile shows 130,000 or so clones, around nine tenths of them singletons. Looked up from germline, CDR1 is SGHVS and CDR2 is FQNEAQ. The CDR3 extends over 15 amino acids. Trimming removed 1 base at V and 0 bases at J, with 7 bases between. The receptor comes from a man aged 45-65 years in good health. The source material was blood. The genes are TRBV7-8 and TRBJ2-1, with D uncertain. The DNA of the CDR3 is TGTGCCAGCAGCTTAGTGGCGGTCTCCTACAATGAGCAGTTCTTC. Amino acid sequence: CASSLVAVSYNEQFF.